This T cell receptor (beta chain) was captured by sequencing in a study of T cell repertoires in cytomegalovirus infection. A single record per CDR3 protein comes from TCRdb applying MiXCR to the reads. The data hold 250,000 or so distinct CDR3 sequences, with 9% to 15% observed a single time. This clonotype was counted at least ten times. The antigen is undetermined. The CDR3 loop spans 15 amino acids. Trimming cost V 5 bases and J 0 bases, with 10 bases left between them. The germline V gene has CDR1 SGHVS and CDR2 FNYEAQ. Overall study findings and caveats: Carriers of CMV plus the relevant HLA were identified by cumulative public TCR beta family frequency. The ex vivo response showed dominance by HLA-C-restricted CMV-specific TCR beta clonotypes.

V is TRBV7-6 and J is TRBJ1-4; D ambiguous. Sequences were obtained from PBMCs. This TCR was recovered from a human donor in good health (CMV status not recorded). Some clones in this sample may be carry-over from other donors' samples. The CDR3 DNA reads as TGTGCCAGCAGCCCGCAGATCTCAACTAATGAAAAACTGTTTTTT. Protein sequence: CASSPQISTNEKLFF.